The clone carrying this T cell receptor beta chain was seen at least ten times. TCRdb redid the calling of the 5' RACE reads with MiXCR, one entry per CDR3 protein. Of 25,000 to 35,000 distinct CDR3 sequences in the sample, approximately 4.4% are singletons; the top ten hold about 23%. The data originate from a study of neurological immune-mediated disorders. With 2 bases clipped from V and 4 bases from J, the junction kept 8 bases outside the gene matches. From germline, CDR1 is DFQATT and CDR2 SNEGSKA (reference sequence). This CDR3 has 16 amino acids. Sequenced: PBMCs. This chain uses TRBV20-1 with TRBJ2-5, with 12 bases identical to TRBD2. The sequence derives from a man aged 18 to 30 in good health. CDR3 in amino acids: CSARRLAGELIETQYF. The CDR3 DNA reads TGCAGTGCTAGAAGACTAGCGGGGGAGTTAATAGAGACCCAGTACTTC.